This note documents a single TCR beta chain sequence. The repertoire was sequenced with immunoSEQ multiplex PCR; TCRdb's copy has only in-frame clones and lacks some. The sample holds approximately 70,000 clones, approximately 92% seen once. Trimming left V 8 bases short and J 2 bases short, with 14 bases between. CDR1 and CDR2 from the germline V gene are LNHDA and SQIVND (reference sequence). CDR3 size: 14 residues. The specimen was PBMCs. This TCR was recovered from a man between 35 and 55 years old with rheumatoid arthritis. The rearrangement links TRBV19 to TRBJ2-3; the D gene is possibly TRBD1 (5 bases). For the CDR3, the DNA is TGTGCCAGTCGAACCCAGGGCATCACAGATACGCAGTATTTT. Protein sequence: CASRTQGITDTQYF.